A single sample is the source of the 23 T cell receptor beta chains below, sequenced in a study of cytomegalovirus exposure and HLA in healthy donors. 13 Jbeta primers and 60 Vbeta primers were used for the PCR. Measured with immunoSEQ multiplex PCR; TCRdb has only the in-frame clones, and not every one. This sample carries some 130,000 clones, around 83% of them seen once, and the ten largest clones take around 1.2%. Sequencing was carried out using PBMCs. The source is a girl aged 2 to 10 in good health and CMV-seronegative.

The CDR3 protein is CASSDSGRDYEQYF. In nucleotides, the CDR3 is TGTGCCAGCTCAGATAGCGGGCGTGACTACGAGCAGTACTTC. The V call is TRBV13, the J call TRBJ2-5; 7 bases match TRBD2. Judging by the DNA end, TRBJ2-7 fits better; the J call may be wrong. CDR3 size: 14 residues. Germline V lookup: CDR1 PRHDT, CDR2 FYEKMQ (reference sequence).

J is TRBJ2-3 and V is TRBV4-2, with D uncertain. V lost 2 bases and J 2 bases, leaving 11 bases between the germline ends. CDR1 is LGHNA, CDR2 YNFKEQ, per germline. The CDR3 loop spans 15 amino acids. Written as DNA, the CDR3 is TGTGCCAGCAGCCAACAAGGCGGCTTCACAGATACGCAGTATTTT. Translation gives CASSQQGGFTDTQYF.

The CDR3 is CASSLASGQNTEAFF. The CDR3 coding sequence is TGCGCCAGCAGCTTGGCGTCAGGGCAGAACACTGAAGCTTTCTTT. The V call is TRBV5-1, the J call TRBJ1-1, with D maybe TRBD1 (5 bases). V lost 0 bases and J lost 1, with 10 bases in between. CDR1 SGHRS and CDR2 YFSETQ come from the germline V gene. This CDR3 has 15 residues.

The chain uses TRBV4-2 and TRBJ2-7; TRBD1 might be the D (6 bases). The CDR3 sequence is 17 residues long. The V and J ends lost 4 bases and 2 bases respectively, with 21 bases between them. CDR1 LGHNA and CDR2 YNFKEQ come from the germline V gene. The CDR3 is CASSLNPLGQKPYEQYF. CDR3 in DNA: TGTGCCAGCAGCCTCAACCCTTTAGGACAGAAACCCTACGAGCAGTACTTC.

V is TRBV15 and J is TRBJ2-3; 7 bases line up with TRBD2. The J segment lost 0 bases and the V segment lost 3 bases, leaving 6 bases of the junction unmatched. Germline CDR1 is LNHNV and CDR2 is YYDKDF (reference sequence). The CDR3 consists of 16 residues. DNA for the CDR3: TGTGCCACCAGCAGCCGGCACGGGGGGAGCACAGATACGCAGTATTTT. Amino acids: CATSSRHGGSTDTQYF.

The chain combines TRBV30 with TRBJ1-2; D possibly corresponds to TRBD1 (5 bases). This CDR3 region has 11 residues. The V end was cut by 3 bases, the J end by 10 bases, with 12 bases between. Germline V gene sequence: CDR1 GTSNPN, CDR2 SVGIG (reference sequence). The CDR3 sequence is CAWRGTGVYTF. The DNA for the CDR3 is TGTGCCTGGAGAGGGACTGGGGTCTACACCTTC.

This CDR3 is CAWTPRGALLIRGNTIYF. The CDR3, as DNA: TGTGCCTGGACCCCCCGGGGGGCGCTTCTGATAAGGGGAAACACCATATATTTT. The chain joins TRBV30 to TRBJ1-3; tentative D call: TRBD1 (6 bases). CDR3 length: 18 residues. V was shortened by 4 bases and J by 4 bases, with 26 bases between the two germline ends. Per the germline V gene, CDR1 is GTSNPN and CDR2 is SVGIG (reference sequence).

This rearrangement joins TRBV5-1 to TRBJ1-1; 10 bases map to TRBD1. With 5 bases clipped from V and 6 bases from J, the junction kept 4 bases outside the gene matches. Germline values: CDR1 SGHRS, CDR2 YFSETQ. This CDR3 region has 13 residues. The CDR3 is CASSSGTGAEAFF. CDR3 in DNA: TGCGCCAGCAGTTCCGGGACAGGGGCTGAAGCTTTCTTT.

V usage is TRBV6-5 and J usage is TRBJ2-7; 9 nucleotides align to TRBD1. CDR1 and CDR2 (germline): MNHEY, SVGAGI. The CDR3 is made up of 14 amino acids. J gave up 4 bases and V 2 bases, and 3 bases lay outside the gene matches. The CDR3 loop reads CASSYGTGMYEQYF. In DNA form, the CDR3 reads TGTGCCAGCAGTTACGGGACAGGGATGTACGAGCAGTACTTC.

The chain carries TRBV14 and TRBJ2-1, with D possibly TRBD2 on 5 matching bases. V lost 6 bases, J lost 8 bases, and 14 bases lay in between. CDR1 SGHDN and CDR2 FVKESK come from the germline V gene. The CDR3 is 13 residues long. The CDR3 here is CASSRGPVYEQFF. CDR3 coding DNA: TGTGCCAGCAGTCGAGGGCCTGTTTATGAGCAGTTCTTC.

The chain has TRBV5-4 and TRBJ2-5; 14 nucleotides align to TRBD2. The DNA end is more similar to TRBJ2-7, so the J call may be wrong. Germline CDR1 SGHNT, CDR2 YYREEE (reference sequence). The CDR3 spans 15 residues. The CDR3, as DNA: TGTGCCAGCAGCACGGGACTAGCGGGGGCCTACGAGCAGTACTTC. Residues: CASSTGLAGAYEQYF.

The J gene is TRBJ2-1, the V gene TRBV7-2, with D perhaps TRBD1 (5 bases). With 5 bases removed from V and 3 bases from J, the gap between germline ends came to 11 bases. Germline V CDR1 and CDR2: SGHTA, FQGNSA. There are 14 residues in the CDR3. CDR3 DNA: TGTGCCAGCAGCCCCGACAGATACTACAATGAGCAGTTCTTC. This gives the protein CASSPDRYYNEQFF.

The rearrangement links TRBV15 to TRBJ2-5; D might be TRBD2 (6 bases). Trimming stripped 4 bases from V and 5 bases from J, with 11 bases between. The CDR3 has 13 amino acids. Germline-derived CDR1 and CDR2 are LNHNV and YYDKDF (reference sequence). The CDR3 is CATSTSGRETQYF. CDR3 nucleotides: TGTGCCACCAGCACTTCAGGGAGGGAGACCCAGTACTTC.

This clone was found once. The V and J genes are TRBV27 and TRBJ2-1; TRBD2 agrees at 14 bases. V lost 3 bases to trimming and J lost 15 bases; unmatched junction nucleotides: 10. CDR1 is MNHEY and CDR2 is SMNVEV in the germline V gene (reference sequence). The CDR3 contains 15 residues. The CDR3 sequence is CASSLTPGTSGSGFF. The CDR3 region has the DNA TGTGCCAGCAGTTTGACTCCCGGGACTAGCGGGAGTGGGTTCTTC.

The chain has TRBV19 and TRBJ2-3; 8 bases fit TRBD2. In germline, CDR1 is LNHDA, CDR2 SQIVND (reference sequence). CDR3 length: 15 amino acids. Losses at the gene ends were 3 bases for V and 4 bases for J; bases not matched to a gene: 6. CDR3 in DNA: TGTGCCAGTAGTATTGCAGCGGGAGCGGCAGATACGCAGTATTTT. It encodes CASSIAAGAADTQYF.

This chain joins TRBV7-9 and TRBJ2-5; D perhaps matches TRBD2 (6 bases). Germline V lookup: CDR1 SEHNR, CDR2 FQNEAQ (reference sequence). The CDR3 extends over 15 amino acids. V was clipped by 1 base and J by 4 bases, with 13 bases between them. As DNA, the CDR3 is TGTGCCAGCAGCTTAGGGTGGGAGGTACGAGAGACCCAGTACTTC. Its translation: CASSLGWEVRETQYF. Combining the CDR3 with reference TRBV7-9 and TRBJ2-5 gives the whole variable domain DTGVSQNPRHKITKRGQNVTFRCDPISEHNRLYWYRQTLGQGPEFLTYFQNEAQLEKSRLLSDRFSAERPKGSFSTLEIQRTEQGDSAMYLCASSLGWEVRETQYFGPGTRLLVL.

The chain carries TRBV5-4 and TRBJ2-1, with 11 bases lining up with TRBD2. The V gene end was trimmed by 0 bases and the J gene end by 8 bases; junction bases not matched to a gene: 7. CDR1 is SGHNT, CDR2 YYREEE, per germline (reference sequence). The CDR3 has 16 residues. CDR3 amino acids: CASSLGVAGGLDEQFF. CDR3 in DNA: TGTGCCAGCAGCTTGGGTGTAGCGGGGGGGCTAGATGAGCAGTTCTTC.

The chain employs TRBV29-1 and TRBJ2-1, with 8 bases matching TRBD2. The V and J ends lost 0 bases and 4 bases, in that order; junction bases with no gene match: 29. This CDR3 region has 23 residues. Per the germline V gene, CDR1 is SQVTM and CDR2 is ANQGSEA. The CDR3 reads CSVEDVFMEAGGAGLYVYNEQFF. CDR3 sequence (DNA): TGCAGCGTTGAAGATGTTTTCATGGAGGCGGGGGGTGCGGGCTTGTATGTATACAATGAGCAGTTCTTC.

The gene calls are TRBV18 and TRBJ1-1; 7 bases align to TRBD1. The CDR3 sequence is 16 residues long. CDR1 is KGHSH and CDR2 is LQKENI in the germline V gene. With 1 base clipped from V and 1 base from J, the junction kept 6 bases outside the gene matches. CDR3 protein: CASSPLVTGTNTEAFF. For the CDR3, the DNA is TGTGCCAGCTCACCACTAGTGACAGGGACGAACACTGAAGCTTTCTTT.

This clone was detected a few times. At the DNA level, this CDR3 is encoded by other sequences in the same sample as well. J is TRBJ2-3 and V is TRBV6-1, with a weak D call TRBD2 (5 bases). The V end was cut by 8 bases, the J end by 0 bases, with 15 bases between. There are 15 residues in the CDR3. CDR1 MNHNS and CDR2 SASEGT come from the germline V gene. The CDR3 region has the DNA TGTGCCAGCGCGGTAGCGAGACATAGCACAGATACGCAGTATTTT. Amino acids: CASAVARHSTDTQYF.

The CDR3 nucleotides are TGTGCCAGCAGTTCTGGGAACAGGCATGGCTACACCTTC. Translation gives CASSSGNRHGYTF. The rearrangement joins TRBV28 to TRBJ1-2; TRBD1 might be the D (5 bases). V lost 4 bases to trimming and J lost 6 bases, with 12 bases between them. Germline V gives CDR1 MDHEN, CDR2 SYDVKM. CDR3 length: 13 residues.

This clone was counted only a few times. V and J are TRBV13 and TRBJ2-5; TRBD2 agrees at 8 bases. Trimming took 1 base from V and 4 from J; bases not matched to a gene: 5. This CDR3 spans 15 amino acids. Germline V gene lookup returns CDR1 PRHDT and CDR2 FYEKMQ (reference sequence). DNA for the CDR3: TGTGCCAGCAGCTTAGCGGGGGGGCTTCGAGAGACCCAGTACTTC. Encoded protein: CASSLAGGLRETQYF. The full variable domain, completed using reference TRBV13 and TRBJ2-5, is AAGVIQSPRHLIKEKRETATLKCYPIPRHDTVYWYQQGPGQDPQFLISFYEKMQSDKGSIPDRFSAQQFSDYHSELNMSSLELGDSALYFCASSLAGGLRETQYFGPGTRLLVL.

The V call is TRBV14, the J call TRBJ2-1; maybe TRBD2 (7 bases). The CDR3 consists of 12 residues. The germline V gene has CDR1 SGHDN and CDR2 FVKESK. CDR3: CAGGRGYNEQFF. The CDR3 bases are TGTGCGGGGGGGCGAGGCTACAATGAGCAGTTCTTC.